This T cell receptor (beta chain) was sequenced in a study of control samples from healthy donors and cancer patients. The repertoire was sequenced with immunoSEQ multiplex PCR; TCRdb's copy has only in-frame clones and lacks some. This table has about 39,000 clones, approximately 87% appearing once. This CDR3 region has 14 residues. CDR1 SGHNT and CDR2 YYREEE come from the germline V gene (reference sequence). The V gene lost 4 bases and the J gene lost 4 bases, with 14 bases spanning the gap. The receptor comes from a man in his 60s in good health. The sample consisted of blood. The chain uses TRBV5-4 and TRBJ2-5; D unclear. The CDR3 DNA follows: TGTGCCAGCAGCCCGGCTAACCTCCCAGAGACCCAGTACTTC. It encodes CASSPANLPETQYF.